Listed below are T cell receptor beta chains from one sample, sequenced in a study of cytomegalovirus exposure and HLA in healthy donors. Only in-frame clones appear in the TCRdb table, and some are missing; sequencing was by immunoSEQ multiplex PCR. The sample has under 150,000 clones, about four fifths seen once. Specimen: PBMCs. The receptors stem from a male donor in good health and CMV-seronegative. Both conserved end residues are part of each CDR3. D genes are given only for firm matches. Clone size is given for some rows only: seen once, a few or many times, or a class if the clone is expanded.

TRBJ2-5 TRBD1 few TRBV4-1 CASSQLDRDQETQYF TGCGCCAGCAGCCAACTCGACAGGGACCAAGAGACCCAGTACTTC
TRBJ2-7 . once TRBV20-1 CSARQSYEQYF TGCAGTGCTAGACAATCCTACGAGCAGTACTTC
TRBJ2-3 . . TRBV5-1 CASSLRGSSTDTQYF TGCGCCAGCAGCTTGCGAGGGAGTAGCACAGATACGCAGTATTTT
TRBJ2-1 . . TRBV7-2 CASSLDIYNEQFF TGTGCCAGCAGCTTGGACATCTACAATGAGCAGTTCTTC
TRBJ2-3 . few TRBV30 CAWIRHGSKDTQYF TGTGCCTGGATTCGGCACGGGAGTAAAGATACGCAGTATTTT
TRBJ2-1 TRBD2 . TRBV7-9 CASSKLAGQQFF TGTGCCAGCAGTAAACTAGCGGGGCAGCAGTTCTTC
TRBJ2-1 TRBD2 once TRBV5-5 CASSIAGIISNEQFF TGTGCCAGCAGCATAGCGGGAATAATCTCCAATGAGCAGTTCTTC
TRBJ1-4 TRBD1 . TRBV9 CASSTGQPTTNEKLFF TGTGCCAGCAGCACGGGACAGCCCACAACTAATGAAAAACTGTTTTTT
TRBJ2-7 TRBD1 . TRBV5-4 CASSLGRDRRYEQYF TGTGCCAGCAGCTTGGGCCGGGACAGAAGGTACGAGCAGTACTTC
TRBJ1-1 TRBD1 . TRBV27 CASSLQGANTEAFF TGTGCCAGCAGTCTACAGGGGGCGAACACTGAAGCTTTCTTT
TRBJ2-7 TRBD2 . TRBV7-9 CASRLAGNEQYF TGTGCCAGCCGACTAGCGGGGAATGAGCAGTACTTC
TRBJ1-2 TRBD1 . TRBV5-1 CASSKDRGVYGYTF TGCGCCAGCAGCAAGGACAGGGGTGTCTATGGCTACACCTTC
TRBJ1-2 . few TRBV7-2 CASSASRIGDYGYTF TGTGCCAGCAGCGCGTCCCGCATCGGAGACTATGGCTACACCTTC
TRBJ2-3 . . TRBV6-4 CASSETAGTGTDTQYF TGTGCCAGCAGTGAGACGGCGGGTACCGGCACAGATACGCAGTATTTT
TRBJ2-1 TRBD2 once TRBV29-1 CSDTSGSSYNEQFF TGCAGCGATACTAGCGGGAGCTCCTACAATGAGCAGTTCTTC
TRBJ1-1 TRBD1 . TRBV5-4 CASSLTGTGISEAFF TGTGCCAGCAGCTTAACCGGGACAGGGATCTCTGAAGCTTTCTTT
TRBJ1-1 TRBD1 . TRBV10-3 CASGGGRGTEAFF TGTGCCTCCGGTGGGGGCAGGGGGACTGAAGCTTTCTTT
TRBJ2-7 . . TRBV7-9 CASSQAILSYEQYF TGTGCCAGCAGCCAGGCTATACTCTCCTACGAGCAGTACTTC
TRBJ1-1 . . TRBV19 CASSIDLERHTEAFF TGTGCCAGTAGTATAGATCTGGAGCGGCACACTGAAGCTTTCTTT
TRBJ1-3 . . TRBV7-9 CASSLDKISGNTIYF TGTGCCAGCAGCTTAGACAAGATCTCTGGAAACACCATATATTTT
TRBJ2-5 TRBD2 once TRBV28 CASRPPGLAGRFPIETQYF TGTGCCAGCAGACCCCCGGGACTAGCGGGAAGGTTTCCTATAGAGACCCAGTACTTC
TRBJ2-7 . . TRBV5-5 CASSPFLDLTGKQYF TGTGCCAGCAGCCCATTTCTGGACCTCACGGGGAAGCAGTACTTC